These 17 T cell receptor beta chains were sequenced from one sample in a study of CD8+ T cells in alopecia areata. It was cDNA, reverse transcribed from extracted RNA, that served as the sequencing template. Clones were read by immunoSEQ multiplex PCR, and TCRdb kept only the in-frame ones, dropping some. The sample records about 190,000 clones, 45% to 65% being singletons. The sample's treatment: oral pan-JAK inhibitor, 5-10 mg twice daily. The input for sequencing was CD4+ T cells sorted from blood, taken at week 4, from a patient treated with tofacitinib. The receptor source for this set is a human donor with alopecia areata.

The V call is TRBV5-1, the J call TRBJ1-1, with 10 bases identical to TRBD1. This CDR3 has 15 amino acids. V shed 3 bases and J 1 base; nucleotides not matched to a gene: 3. The germline V gene has CDR1 SGHRS and CDR2 YFSETQ. The CDR3 DNA reads as TGCGCCAGCAGCTCGACAGGGGGCTGGAACACTGAAGCTTTCTTT. Translating gives CASSSTGGWNTEAFF.

V gene TRBV29-1 combines with J gene TRBJ2-1, with TRBD2 identical over 11 bases. After removal of 0 bases from V and 6 bases from J, the junction contained 1 base not matched to a gene. The germline V gene encodes CDR1 SQVTM and CDR2 ANQGSEA. The CDR3 is 14 amino acids. CDR3 nucleotides: TGCAGCGTTGAAGAGGGACTAGCGGTCAATGAGCAGTTCTTC. Its translation: CSVEEGLAVNEQFF.

This clone appeared a few times. The sample contains more than one DNA sequence encoding this CDR3. The V call is TRBV7-3, the J call TRBJ2-1; the D gene could be TRBD1 or TRBD2 (5 bases each). The CDR3 length is 16 residues. Germline-derived CDR1 and CDR2 are SGHTA and FQGTGA. V was shortened by 3 bases and J by 0 bases, with 12 bases between the two germline ends. The CDR3 sequence: CASSLIGGSSYNEQFF. CDR3 nucleotide sequence: TGTGCCAGCAGCTTGATTGGGGGAAGCTCCTACAATGAGCAGTTCTTC.

The rearrangement joins TRBV6-5 to TRBJ2-5; D may correspond to TRBD1 or TRBD2 (5 bases each). Trimming left V 7 bases short and J 5 bases short, with 11 bases between. The CDR3 extends over 12 amino acids. CDR1 is MNHEY, CDR2 SVGAGI, per germline. The CDR3 loop is CASMRDRETQYF. CDR3 sequence (DNA): TGTGCCAGCATGAGGGACCGGGAGACCCAGTACTTC.

V and J are TRBV5-1 and TRBJ1-1, with a tentative D call TRBD1 (6 bases). Germline assignment: CDR1 SGHRS and CDR2 YFSETQ. The CDR3 has 15 residues. V was trimmed by 2 bases and J by 1 base, leaving 12 bases between them. Here the CDR3 DNA reads TGCGCCAGCAGCTTACAGGGACTACCGAACACTGAAGCTTTCTTT. It yields the protein CASSLQGLPNTEAFF.

A note on this clone: The sample carries other DNA sequences with the same CDR3. The chain recombines TRBV7-2 with TRBJ2-5, with D unresolved. The CDR3 totals 13 residues. Germline CDR1 and CDR2: SGHTA and FQGNSA. The germline V and J ends were trimmed by 5 bases and 1 base, with 8 bases remaining between them. The CDR3 DNA sequence: TGTGCCAGCAGCCCAACTCCCCAAGAGACCCAGTACTTC. It yields the protein CASSPTPQETQYF.

This clone was counted only a few times. This chain uses TRBV30 with TRBJ2-1; possibly TRBD1 or TRBD2 for D (5 bases each). The CDR3 is made up of 13 amino acids. The V end lost 8 bases, the J end lost 7 bases, and 18 bases lay between the germline ends. In germline, CDR1 is GTSNPN, CDR2 SVGIG (reference sequence). The CDR3 region is CAGGVRWGNEQFF. The CDR3 nucleotides read TGTGCCGGCGGAGTGAGGTGGGGGAATGAGCAGTTCTTC.

The rearrangement uses TRBV5-1 and TRBJ2-6; D perhaps matches TRBD1 (5 bases). The V gene lost 4 bases and the J gene lost 5 bases, with 19 bases spanning the gap. This CDR3 has 17 amino acids. Per the germline V gene, CDR1 is SGHRS and CDR2 is YFSETQ. The CDR3, as DNA: TGCGCCAGCAGCCGTCTCCCCAGGGCATCCAGGGCCAACGTCCTGACTTTC. Translation gives CASSRLPRASRANVLTF. Filled out from reference TRBV5-1 and TRBJ2-6, the complete variable domain reads KAGVTQTPRYLIKTRGQQVTLSCSPISGHRSVSWYQQTPGQGLQFLFEYFSETQRNKGNFPGRFSGRQFSNSRSEMNVSTLELGDSALYLCASSRLPRASRANVLTFGAGSRLTVL.

In this sample, this clone turned up a few times. The rearrangement links TRBV7-9 to TRBJ1-1; D is perhaps TRBD1 (6 bases). CDR1 SEHNR and CDR2 FQNEAQ come from the germline V gene (reference sequence). V was trimmed by 6 bases and J by 6 bases, leaving 14 bases between them. The CDR3 has 13 residues. CDR3 protein: CASSRTGSSEAFF. The CDR3 DNA reads TGTGCCAGCAGTCGTACAGGGTCTTCTGAAGCTTTCTTT.

The chain carries TRBV29-1 and TRBJ1-2; TRBD1 aligns across 7 bases. Germline V gives CDR1 SQVTM, CDR2 ANQGSEA. CDR3 length equals 14 residues. V shed 6 bases, J shed 2 bases, and the junction held 9 bases outside the gene matches. CDR3 sequence reads: CSVSRQGGNYGYTF. In DNA form, the CDR3 reads TGCAGCGTCTCTCGACAGGGAGGAAACTATGGCTACACCTTC. Full variable domain (missing parts from reference TRBV29-1 and TRBJ1-2): SAVISQKPSRDICQRGTSLTIQCQVDSQVTMMFWYRQQPGQSLTLIATANQGSEATYESGFVIDKFPISRPNLTFSTLTVSNMSPEDSSIYLCSVSRQGGNYGYTFGSGTRLTVV.

V is TRBV29-1 and J is TRBJ2-1; D is possibly TRBD2 (6 bases). In germline, CDR1 is SQVTM, CDR2 ANQGSEA. The CDR3 length is 16 residues. V lost 6 bases to trimming and J lost 0 bases, with 18 bases between them. This chain's CDR3 is CSVDPRGGASYNEQFF. The CDR3, as DNA: TGCAGCGTAGACCCTCGAGGCGGGGCCTCCTACAATGAGCAGTTCTTC.

The table lists this clone with a count of one. The V call is TRBV25-1, the J call TRBJ2-6; no firm D call. The CDR3 has 14 residues. Germline V gene data show CDR1 as MGHDK and CDR2 as SYGVNS. Trimming cost V 3 bases and J 0 bases, with 3 bases left between them. CDR3 in amino acids: CASSDFSGANVLTF. The CDR3 DNA reads TGTGCCAGCAGTGATTTCTCTGGGGCCAACGTCCTGACTTTC.

The rearrangement joins TRBV5-4 to TRBJ1-2; D is possibly TRBD1 (6 bases). Germline V gene data show CDR1 as SGHNT and CDR2 as YYREEE (reference sequence). Trimming removed 0 bases at V and 4 bases at J, with 10 bases between. The CDR3 length is 14 residues. DNA of the CDR3: TGTGCCAGCAGCTTGGAGGGGGGCCTCTATGGCTACACCTTC. The encoded protein is CASSLEGGLYGYTF.

Points on this clone: A read error may produce the germline difference seen at one junction end. The V call is TRBV29-1, the J call TRBJ2-1; perhaps TRBD2 as D (6 bases). The germline V gene encodes CDR1 SQVTM and CDR2 ANQGSEA. CDR3 length: 15 residues. This CDR3 reads CSVVPRLVSNNEQFF. CDR3 coding DNA: TGCAGCGTTGTCCCCCGACTAGTCTCCAACAATGAGCAGTTCTTC.

V usage is TRBV6-1 and J usage is TRBJ2-2, with D possibly TRBD2 on 6 matching bases. The length of the CDR3 is 14 residues. The V end was cut by 4 bases, the J end by 6 bases, with 12 bases between. CDR1 is MNHNS, CDR2 SASEGT, per germline. The CDR3 reads CASSGLVDAGELFF. The DNA of the CDR3 is TGTGCCAGCAGTGGACTAGTCGATGCCGGGGAGCTGTTTTTT.

This chain joins TRBV11-2 and TRBJ1-2, with D maybe TRBD1 (6 bases). The germline CDR1 and CDR2 sequences are SGHAT and FQNNGV. The ends were cut back, 0 bases at V and 9 bases at J, with 8 bases in the middle. The CDR3 covers 12 residues. CDR3 in DNA: TGTGCCAGCAGCTTAGAGGACAGTCGCTACACCTTC. Protein: CASSLEDSRYTF.

This chain uses TRBV6-5 with TRBJ2-1; 13 bases match TRBD2. Trimming took 5 bases from V and 4 from J; bases not matched to a gene: 2. In germline, CDR1 is MNHEY, CDR2 SVGAGI. This CDR3 comprises 15 residues. The CDR3 sequence is CASSRTSGSYNEQFF. CDR3 DNA sequence: TGTGCCAGCAGTCGGACTAGCGGGAGTTACAATGAGCAGTTCTTC.